This entry lists 2 T cell receptor beta chains sequenced from one sample in a study of yellow fever vaccine responses in identical twins. In TCRdb, the RT-PCR reads were re-called with MiXCR into one record per CDR3 protein. The top ten clones hold more than 4% of a sample with about 5,800 distinct CDR3 sequences, 65% to 70% of them seen once. The input for sequencing was T cells from blood (PBMCs), unsorted or a sorted subset (not recorded which), taken before or after yellow fever vaccination (not recorded which). These receptors all come from a woman between 18 and 29 years old who received the yellow fever vaccine.

The V and J genes are TRBV2 and TRBJ1-3; tentative D call: TRBD1 (5 bases). The V end was cut by 1 base, the J end by 0 bases, with 10 bases between. The CDR3 has 16 residues. CDR1 is SNHLY, CDR2 FYNNEI, per germline. The CDR3 region is CASSEEGTSSGNTIYF. The CDR3 coding sequence is TGTGCCAGCAGTGAAGAGGGGACGAGCTCTGGAAACACCATATATTTT.

Here the CDR3 reads CSANRDRGYNEQFF. The CDR3 nucleotides read TGCAGCGCTAACCGGGACAGGGGTTACAATGAGCAGTTCTTC. The chain is built from TRBV29-1 and TRBJ2-1; TRBD1 matches 10 bases. The CDR3 spans 14 residues. CDR1 and CDR2 from the germline V gene are SQVTM and ANQGSEA. V was pared by 7 bases and J by 4 bases, with 7 bases of the junction left unmatched.